The present entry profiles one T cell receptor beta chain with its context. Its antigen is unknown. The sample originates from a study of cytomegalovirus exposure and HLA in healthy donors. Overall study results and limits: DRB1 had the most TCR associations and HLA-C the fewest, a later analysis found, with rates varying by HLA locus. A list of about 180 TCR beta chains associated with cytomegalovirus was given. The HLA-A and HLA-B alleles of most subjects were reportedly predicted accurately from TCR beta sequences.

Regarding donors, all were healthy bone marrow donors. Germline-derived CDR1 and CDR2 are MNHNY and SVGAGI (reference sequence). V lost 8 bases and J lost 5, with 15 bases in between. The CDR3 extends over 13 amino acids. This PCR relied on a set of 60 Vbeta primers and 13 Jbeta primers. Sequencing used immunoSEQ multiplex PCR; TCRdb keeps in-frame clones, though not all of them. The sample includes 150,000 or so clones, roughly 80% of them seen just once. The chain couples TRBV6-6 to TRBJ1-1, with D unresolved. Sequencing used PBMCs. This receptor was taken from a male donor in good health and CMV-seropositive. The CDR3 spells CASETAARTEAFF. DNA of the CDR3: TGTGCCAGCGAAACGGCGGCACGGACTGAAGCTTTCTTT.